These 14 T cell receptor beta chains were sequenced from one sample in a study of blood T cell repertoires in COVID-19. Generated by immunoSEQ multiplex PCR, the TCRdb table keeps only in-frame clones and is missing some. The data show about 370,000 clones, under 90% seen once. Sequences were obtained from PBMCs or T cells enriched from blood (not recorded which). All receptors derive from a woman aged 30 to 39 who had recovered from COVID-19.

The V and J genes are TRBV19 and TRBJ2-5, with 8 bases lining up with TRBD1. V shed 8 bases and J 4 bases; nucleotides not matched to a gene: 6. Germline V gene lookup returns CDR1 LNHDA and CDR2 SQIVND (reference sequence). The CDR3 sequence is 13 residues long. The CDR3 coding sequence is TGTGCCAGTTCCCGCGGACAGGGAGAGACCCAGTACTTC. This translates into CASSRGQGETQYF.

The chain couples TRBV19 to TRBJ1-3, with D unresolved. The CDR3 is 15 amino acids. V was clipped by 7 bases and J by 0 bases, with 13 bases between them. Germline CDR1 reads LNHDA; CDR2 reads SQIVND (reference sequence). The CDR3: CASTLDRSSGNTIYF. The CDR3 DNA follows: TGTGCCAGTACCCTAGACCGCTCCTCTGGAAACACCATATATTTT.

The V and J genes are TRBV28 and TRBJ2-2; 13 bases fit TRBD2. This CDR3 contains 16 residues. Germline CDR1 and CDR2: MDHEN and SYDVKM. The junction had 1 base not matched to a gene; V was cut back by 3 bases and J by 3 bases. The DNA for the CDR3 is TGTGCCAGCAGTTTCGGACTAGCGGGGGACACCGGGGAGCTGTTTTTT. Amino acids: CASSFGLAGDTGELFF.

This clone has just one count. The chain carries TRBV30 and TRBJ2-1; D might be TRBD2 (6 bases). Trimming stripped 5 bases from V and 0 bases from J, with 11 bases between. The CDR3 spans 14 residues. From germline, CDR1 is GTSNPN and CDR2 SVGIG (reference sequence). The chain's CDR3 is CAWRAGSSYNEQFF. The CDR3 DNA reads as TGTGCCTGGCGGGCGGGGAGCTCCTACAATGAGCAGTTCTTC.

This clone was found a few times. The chain couples TRBV7-2 to TRBJ1-2; D possibly corresponds to TRBD1 (6 bases). Germline V gives CDR1 SGHTA, CDR2 FQGNSA. With 0 bases removed from V and 2 bases from J, the gap between germline ends came to 16 bases. This CDR3 spans 17 amino acids. The CDR3 is CASSLARGATGNYGYTF. CDR3 nucleotide sequence: TGTGCCAGCAGCTTAGCGCGGGGGGCCACAGGGAACTATGGCTACACCTTC.

The chain carries TRBV24-1 and TRBJ2-3; D perhaps matches TRBD1 (5 bases). The CDR3 is 15 amino acids. V shed 5 bases and J shed 0 bases, with 11 bases lying between them. Germline V gene sequence: CDR1 KGHDR, CDR2 SFDVKD. CDR3 nucleotides: TGTGCCACCAGTGGGGGCCCGTCTAGCACAGATACGCAGTATTTT. Protein product: CATSGGPSSTDTQYF.

V is TRBV12-2 and J is TRBJ2-3; TRBD2 is taken as the D call from the table, unchecked against the DNA. TRBV12-2 is listed as a pseudogene. CDR3 size: 15 residues. CDR3 nucleotide sequence: TGTGCAAGTCGCCTCACTAGCCGTGGAGCAGATACGCAGTATTTT. This translates into CASRLTSRGADTQYF.

The rearrangement links TRBV10-3 to TRBJ2-1; 14 bases line up with TRBD2. Trimming took 6 bases from V and 1 from J; bases not matched to a gene: 8. Germline CDR1 ENHRY, CDR2 SYGVKD. The CDR3 has 18 residues. The CDR3 protein is CAIRGTSGSWISYNEQFF. The CDR3 DNA follows: TGTGCCATCAGAGGGACTAGCGGGAGTTGGATTTCCTACAATGAGCAGTTCTTC.

For this clone: Other DNA sequences from this sample encode an identical CDR3 as well. The chain recombines TRBV30 with TRBJ1-5; 7 positions match TRBD1. Germline V lookup: CDR1 GTSNPN, CDR2 SVGIG (reference sequence). Unmatched junction bases numbered 5, after V lost 0 bases and J lost 6 bases. The CDR3 contains 14 residues. CDR3 region: CAWSVGGPGQPQHF. The CDR3 DNA sequence: TGTGCCTGGAGTGTAGGGGGCCCCGGTCAGCCCCAGCATTTT.

This clone was observed a handful of times. The chain uses TRBV4-3 and TRBJ1-1; the D gene is possibly TRBD1 (5 bases). CDR3 size: 15 residues. Deletions cut 3 bases from V and 1 base from J, with 12 bases between. The germline gives CDR1 LGHNA, CDR2 YSLEER. Here the CDR3 DNA reads TGCGCCAGCAGCCATGATCGACAGAGGAACACTGAAGCTTTCTTT. Its translation is CASSHDRQRNTEAFF.

This clone was seen a handful of times. The chain links TRBV10-3 to TRBJ2-1; D perhaps matches TRBD2 (7 bases). V dropped 10 bases and J dropped 9 bases, with 13 bases sitting between them. The CDR3 totals 11 residues. Germline-derived CDR1 and CDR2 are ENHRY and SYGVKD. CDR3 protein: CATSRGAEQFF. CDR3 DNA sequence: TGTGCCACCTCACGGGGGGCTGAGCAGTTCTTC.

Only a few counts were recorded for this clone. The chain couples TRBV11-2 to TRBJ2-7, with TRBD1 matching over 7 bases. Germline values: CDR1 SGHAT, CDR2 FQNNGV. V gave up 3 bases and J gave up 6 bases; unmatched junction bases: 11. This CDR3 contains 15 residues. CDR3 sequence reads: CASSFMRTGGPEQYF. CDR3 DNA sequence: TGTGCCAGCAGCTTTATGAGGACAGGAGGTCCCGAGCAGTACTTC.

This chain uses TRBV5-1 with TRBJ2-7; 11 positions match TRBD2. The CDR3 sequence is 15 residues long. Losses at the gene ends were 5 bases for V and 0 bases for J; bases not matched to a gene: 4. The germline V gene has CDR1 SGHRS and CDR2 YFSETQ. The CDR3 loop reads CASSTGLAASYEQYF. In nucleotides, the CDR3 is TGCGCCAGCAGTACGGGACTAGCGGCCTCCTACGAGCAGTACTTC.

This chain joins TRBV6-5 and TRBJ2-3; the D gene is possibly TRBD2 (6 bases). CDR1 MNHEY and CDR2 SVGAGI come from the germline V gene. The V end was cut by 7 bases, the J end by 0 bases, with 14 bases between. The CDR3 contains 15 residues. The CDR3 DNA sequence: TGTGCCAGCACCCGGACTAAACCTAGCACAGATACGCAGTATTTT. Its protein product is CASTRTKPSTDTQYF.